A single sample is the source of the 30 T cell receptor beta chains below, sequenced in a study of blood T cell repertoires in COVID-19 (dated by TCRdb to about 2020). Library generation was performed with the immunoSEQ multiplex PCR assay. The table was pulled from immuneACCESS by TCRdb, which kept in-frame rearrangements only. Such tables lose some clones; where checked, under half of the loss comes from unresolved V genes, and the rest has no known cause. Recorded for this sample are tens of thousands of clones; around 87% of them occurred a single time. The ten most abundant clones make up 3% of the sample. The sequenced sample consisted of peripheral blood. The receptors derive from a woman in her 50s with active or convalescent COVID-19.

This sequence joins TRBV6-6 and TRBJ1-2, with 10 bases lining up with TRBD1. The CDR3 spans 16 residues. V shed 6 bases and J 5 bases; nucleotides not matched to a gene: 12. CDR1 is MNHNY, CDR2 SVGAGI, per germline (reference sequence). CDR3 nucleotide sequence: TGTGCCAGCAGCCGACCCACGGGACAGGGGCGTTATGGCTACACCTTC. Translation gives CASSRPTGQGRYGYTF.

J is TRBJ2-1 and V is TRBV4-1, with 12 bases aligning to TRBD2. V dropped 5 bases and J dropped 1; count of bases not matched to a gene: 6. The CDR3 is made up of 17 amino acids. Germline assignment: CDR1 MGHRA and CDR2 YSYEKL. CDR3 loop: CASSTTSGGNSYNEQFF. In nucleotides, the CDR3 is TGCGCCAGCAGCACCACTAGCGGGGGGAATTCCTACAATGAGCAGTTCTTC.

The chain couples TRBV19 to TRBJ2-3; maybe TRBD1 (6 bases). The germline V and J ends were trimmed by 8 bases and 7 bases, with 16 bases remaining between them. Germline CDR1 and CDR2: LNHDA and SQIVND (reference sequence). CDR3 length: 13 amino acids. The CDR3 here is CASEANRDNTQYF. The DNA of the CDR3 is TGTGCCAGTGAAGCAAACCGGGACAATACGCAGTATTTT.

The chain couples TRBV5-1 to TRBJ2-7; 7 positions match TRBD1. The CDR3 is made up of 15 amino acids. The junction had 9 bases not matched to a gene; V was cut back by 0 bases and J by 6 bases. Per germline, CDR1 SGHRS and CDR2 YFSETQ. This CDR3 reads CASSLDATGPSEQYF. The CDR3 DNA reads TGCGCCAGCAGCTTGGATGCGACAGGGCCCTCCGAGCAGTACTTC.

This clone is judged medium-sized. V and J are TRBV2 and TRBJ1-2; maybe TRBD1 (5 bases). This CDR3 comprises 13 residues. Looked up from germline, CDR1 is SNHLY and CDR2 is FYNNEI. Trimming left V 3 bases short and J 8 bases short, with 13 bases between. CDR3 region: CASSDQGAGGYTF. In DNA form, the CDR3 reads TGTGCCAGCAGTGACCAAGGGGCAGGCGGCTACACCTTC.

This clone was seen once. The chain joins TRBV9 to TRBJ1-1, with D perhaps matching TRBD1 (6 bases). The germline gives CDR1 SGDLS, CDR2 YYNGEE. The CDR3 sequence is 16 residues long. V lost 0 bases and J lost 0, with 12 bases in between. CDR3 coding DNA: TGTGCCAGCAGCGTAGGGACAGCCATTATGAACACTGAAGCTTTCTTT. Translation: CASSVGTAIMNTEAFF.

The rearrangement uses TRBV5-1 and TRBJ2-3; perhaps TRBD1 as D (6 bases). V shed 3 bases and J shed 2 bases, with 13 bases lying between them. The CDR3 has 15 residues. The germline V gene has CDR1 SGHRS and CDR2 YFSETQ. The CDR3 region has the DNA TGCGCCAGCAGCTCCATGGACAGAGCCACAGATACGCAGTATTTT. Amino acids: CASSSMDRATDTQYF.

The rearrangement links TRBV28 to TRBJ1-1; possible D gene TRBD1, 5 bases. Per the germline V gene, CDR1 is MDHEN and CDR2 is SYDVKM. The CDR3 consists of 14 residues. Trimming took 6 bases from V and 0 from J, leaving 11 bases between them. The DNA of the CDR3 is TGTGCCAGCAGAGCGGGGGTATTGAACACTGAAGCTTTCTTT. Translation: CASRAGVLNTEAFF.

CDR3 in amino acids: CASSEDRGPVNTEAFF. In DNA form, the CDR3 reads TGTGCCAGCAGCGAGGACAGGGGACCTGTGAACACTGAAGCTTTCTTT. The chain couples TRBV9 to TRBJ1-1; 9 bases match TRBD1. CDR1 SGDLS and CDR2 YYNGEE come from the germline V gene. Unmatched junction bases numbered 6, after V lost 3 bases and J lost 0 bases. The CDR3 spans 16 residues.

This clone is medium-sized. This sequence joins TRBV5-1 and TRBJ2-2; 7 nucleotides line up with TRBD2. Trimming cost V 2 bases and J 4 bases; bases outside gene matches: 14. This CDR3 contains 18 residues. Germline V gives CDR1 SGHRS, CDR2 YFSETQ. The DNA of the CDR3 is TGCGCCAGCAGCTTTCCTCGGCTAGCGGCTACTCCCACCGGGGAGCTGTTTTTT. It translates to CASSFPRLAATPTGELFF.

CDR3 protein: CASSPGGASGELFF. For the CDR3, the DNA is TGTGCCAGCAGCCCTGGGGGGGCCTCCGGGGAGCTGTTTTTT. The chain uses TRBV7-3 and TRBJ2-2; D possibly corresponds to TRBD2 (7 bases). The CDR3 is 14 amino acids. Germline CDR1 reads SGHTA; CDR2 reads FQGTGA. V dropped 5 bases and J dropped 6 bases, with 13 bases sitting between them. The full variable domain, with the rest looked up from reference TRBV7-3 and TRBJ2-2, is GAGVSQTPSNKVTEKGKYVELRCDPISGHTALYWYRQSLGQGPEFLIYFQGTGAADDSGLPNDRFFAVRPEGSVSTLKIQRTERGDSAVYLCASSPGGASGELFFGEGSRLTVL.

The V and J genes are TRBV6-5 and TRBJ2-5; a weak D match, TRBD2 (5 bases). The CDR3 runs 15 residues. Germline CDR1 is MNHEY and CDR2 is SVGAGI. V was shortened by 0 bases and J by 2 bases, with 10 bases between the two germline ends. The CDR3 sequence is CASSYSRGSQETQYF. CDR3 bases: TGTGCCAGCAGTTACTCCCGGGGATCACAAGAGACCCAGTACTTC.

This clone is a singleton in its sample. This rearrangement joins TRBV11-2 to TRBJ2-5; 7 positions agree with TRBD1. Losses at the gene ends were 2 bases for V and 5 bases for J; bases not matched to a gene: 8. Germline-derived CDR1 and CDR2 are SGHAT and FQNNGV. The CDR3 extends over 15 amino acids. In nucleotides, the CDR3 is TGTGCCAGCAGCTTAACGCAGGGGGTTAGGGAGACCCAGTACTTC. Protein sequence: CASSLTQGVRETQYF.

The rearrangement uses TRBV24-1 and TRBJ1-2; 7 bases are shared with TRBD1. With 8 bases clipped from V and 7 bases from J, the junction kept 12 bases outside the gene matches. Per the germline V gene, CDR1 is KGHDR and CDR2 is SFDVKD. This CDR3 comprises 14 residues. The CDR3 protein is CATNDGNRGSGYTF. In DNA, the CDR3 is TGTGCCACCAATGACGGTAACAGGGGATCTGGCTACACCTTC.

This rearrangement joins TRBV27 to TRBJ1-3; 8 nucleotides match TRBD1. CDR1 MNHEY and CDR2 SMNVEV come from the germline V gene (reference sequence). The CDR3 covers 15 residues. V gave up 5 bases and J gave up 0 bases; unmatched junction bases: 3. The DNA of the CDR3 is TGTGCCAGCAGTCCAACAGGGGGCTCTGGAAACACCATATATTTT. Translation gives CASSPTGGSGNTIYF.

V gene TRBV12-3 or TRBV12-4 combines with J gene TRBJ1-6; TRBD1 might be the D (5 bases). The CDR3 covers 13 residues. Trimming pared 3 bases from V and 10 bases from J, leaving 10 bases between. DNA for the CDR3: TGTGCCAGCAGTTTGGGGGGAAGCTCACCCCTCCACTTT. The encoded protein is CASSLGGSSPLHF.

This chain joins TRBV7-9 and TRBJ2-3, with 7 nucleotides matching TRBD1. Germline trimming cut 5 bases from V and 2 bases from J; bases unmatched to any gene: 4. CDR3 length: 14 amino acids. The germline V gene has CDR1 SEHNR and CDR2 FQNEAQ (reference sequence). CDR3 nucleotide sequence: TGTGCCAGCAGCCTGACAGGGAACACAGATACGCAGTATTTT. It is translated as CASSLTGNTDTQYF.

The chain is built from TRBV6-5 and TRBJ1-1, with TRBD1 identical over 9 bases. V was pared by 10 bases and J by 1 base, with 7 bases of the junction left unmatched. Germline CDR1 MNHEY, CDR2 SVGAGI. The CDR3 totals 14 residues. CDR3 DNA sequence: TGTGCCATCCCGGGACAGGGCGAGAACACTGAAGCTTTCTTT. Translation gives CAIPGQGENTEAFF.

The chain combines TRBV6-2 or TRBV6-3 with TRBJ1-2; 11 positions agree with TRBD1. The CDR3 loop spans 15 amino acids. CDR1 is MNHEY, CDR2 SVGEGT, per germline. The ends lost 4 bases at V and 3 bases at J; junction bases unmatched: 4. The CDR3 sequence is CASSSDRGRDYGYTF. The CDR3 nucleotides read TGTGCCAGCAGTTCGGACAGGGGGCGCGACTATGGCTACACCTTC.

V and J are TRBV6-2 or TRBV6-3 and TRBJ1-4; 11 bases agree with TRBD1. CDR1 is MNHEY, CDR2 SVGEGT, per germline. The CDR3 is made up of 16 amino acids. Germline trimming cut 2 bases from V and 7 bases from J; bases unmatched to any gene: 6. In DNA, the CDR3 is TGTGCCAGCAGTTACGGACAGGGGGCAAGACGTGAAAAACTGTTTTTT. This gives the protein CASSYGQGARREKLFF.

The V call is TRBV7-8, the J call TRBJ2-7, with D possibly TRBD1 on 5 matching bases. This CDR3 is 14 amino acids long. Germline V gene sequence: CDR1 SGHVS, CDR2 FQNEAQ. Trimming pared 5 bases from V and 0 bases from J, leaving 11 bases between. DNA of the CDR3: TGTGCCAGCAGCATTACGGACACCTCCTACGAGCAGTACTTC. It yields the protein CASSITDTSYEQYF.

V and J are TRBV5-4 and TRBJ1-6; 7 bases are shared with TRBD1. Trimming removed 6 bases from V and 2 bases from J; junction bases left unmatched: 5. The CDR3 consists of 15 residues. The germline CDR1 and CDR2 sequences are SGHNT and YYREEE (reference sequence). The CDR3 reads CASTKGTAYNSPLHF. In nucleotides, the CDR3 is TGTGCCAGCACCAAAGGGACAGCCTATAATTCACCCCTCCACTTT. Drawing the rest from reference TRBV5-4 and TRBJ1-6, the complete variable domain is ETGVTQSPTHLIKTRGQQVTLRCSSQSGHNTVSWYQQALGQGPQFIFQYYREEENGRGNFPPRFSGLQFPNYSSELNVNALELDDSALYLCASTKGTAYNSPLHFGNGTRLTVT.

This clone was seen more than once but under ten times. The V and J genes are TRBV7-9 and TRBJ1-1; 8 nucleotides match TRBD1. From germline, CDR1 is SEHNR and CDR2 FQNEAQ (reference sequence). V dropped 5 bases and J dropped 7; count of bases not matched to a gene: 6. CDR3 length: 13 residues. CDR3 residues: CASSPADRGEAFF. CDR3 in DNA: TGTGCCAGCAGCCCGGCCGACAGGGGTGAAGCTTTCTTT.

The genes are TRBV9 and TRBJ1-2; 10 positions agree with TRBD1. The CDR3 contains 16 residues. Germline assignment: CDR1 SGDLS and CDR2 YYNGEE. V trimming: 0 bases; J trimming: 6 bases; junction bases outside the gene matches: 8. CDR3 region: CASSVGIETGGNGYTF. As DNA, the CDR3 is TGTGCCAGCAGCGTAGGAATAGAGACAGGGGGCAATGGCTACACCTTC.

The chain employs TRBV10-3 and TRBJ1-2; D remains ambiguous. Germline lookup yields CDR1 ENHRY and CDR2 SYGVKD. The CDR3 extends over 13 amino acids. Deletions cut 4 bases from V and 2 bases from J, with 8 bases between. CDR3 sequence: CAISVPENYGYTF. The DNA for the CDR3 is TGTGCCATCAGTGTGCCGGAGAACTATGGCTACACCTTC.

This clone was recorded a few times. The chain has TRBV7-2 and TRBJ1-1; D unclear. CDR1 is SGHTA, CDR2 FQGNSA, per germline. The V end was cut by 2 bases, the J end by 1 base, with 5 bases between. The CDR3 extends over 13 amino acids. CDR3 sequence: CASSLQENTEAFF. In nucleotides, the CDR3 is TGTGCCAGCAGCTTACAGGAGAACACTGAAGCTTTCTTT.

This clone was seen once. The rearrangement links TRBV2 to TRBJ1-6; a weak D match, TRBD1 (6 bases). The CDR3 loop spans 14 amino acids. V lost 8 bases and J lost 7, with 15 bases in between. Germline assignment: CDR1 SNHLY and CDR2 FYNNEI. The CDR3 DNA is TGTGCCAGCGGGTACCGGGACACCAATTCACCCCTCCACTTT. This codes for CASGYRDTNSPLHF.

This clone was seen only once. This chain joins TRBV5-1 and TRBJ2-3, with 8 positions matching TRBD1. J gave up 2 bases and V 2 bases, and 4 bases lay outside the gene matches. CDR1 and CDR2 from the germline V gene are SGHRS and YFSETQ. This CDR3 spans 15 amino acids. CDR3 residues: CASSFGTGTTDTQYF. CDR3 nucleotides: TGCGCCAGCAGCTTTGGGACAGGAACCACAGATACGCAGTATTTT.

In DNA form, the CDR3 reads TGTGCCTGGGCCAGGACAGGGGAAGGAGGCTACACCTTC. It yields the protein CAWARTGEGGYTF. The V call is TRBV30, the J call TRBJ1-2; 9 nucleotides agree with TRBD1. This CDR3 spans 13 amino acids. Losses at the gene ends were 5 bases for V and 8 bases for J; bases not matched to a gene: 9. CDR1 and CDR2 from the germline V gene are GTSNPN and SVGIG (reference sequence).

The chain joins TRBV9 to TRBJ2-1; 7 positions agree with TRBD1. Germline V gives CDR1 SGDLS, CDR2 YYNGEE. This CDR3 has 13 residues. Trimming cost V 3 bases and J 9 bases; bases outside gene matches: 6. Here the CDR3 DNA reads TGTGCCAGCAGCGAGACAGGGTATAGTGAGCAGTTCTTC. Protein sequence: CASSETGYSEQFF.